Listed here is a single TCR beta chain. This entry comes from a study of PD-L1 blockade in urothelial cancer. Study in general: Samples came from 3 weeks, at the second dose, and 6 weeks into treatment. Blood samples had a median of approximately 140,000 T cells, 80,000 to 85,000 unique TCRs, and clonality roughly 0.088.

Sampling of each patient yielded between 1 and 8 specimens, collected pretreatment and on-treatment. CDR1 and CDR2 (germline): MNHEY, SVGAGI. Trimming pared 5 bases from V and 2 bases from J, leaving 13 bases between. The CDR3 is made up of 14 amino acids. Added to each PCR by spiking were synthetic TCR analog templates. Libraries were prepared by immunoSEQ multiplex PCR; TCRdb keeps only in-frame clonotypes and omits some of them. In the table there are about 51,000 clones, around 87% of which are singletons. The sequence was obtained from a man aged 60 to 69 with urothelial cancer. The rearrangement uses TRBV6-5 and TRBJ2-7; weak D call: TRBD2 (6 bases). The sample in question was PBMCs, obtained around atezolizumab (anti-PD-L1) treatment. CDR3 loop: CASSRPGAAYEQYF. CDR3 nucleotide sequence: TGTGCCAGCAGTAGGCCGGGAGCCGCCTACGAGCAGTACTTC.